What follows are 13 T cell receptor beta chains derived from one specimen sequenced in a study of cytomegalovirus exposure and HLA in healthy donors. It was with 60 Vbeta and 13 Jbeta primers that the PCR ran. The protocol was immunoSEQ multiplex PCR, while the TCRdb copy is restricted to in-frame clones and leaves out a portion. The sample's table shows 55,000 to 85,000 clones. Sample: PBMCs. The receptors were sampled from a female donor in good health and CMV-seropositive.

This chain links TRBV4-1 with TRBJ2-3; 7 bases line up with TRBD2. V shed 2 bases and J 1 base; nucleotides not matched to a gene: 3. The germline CDR1 and CDR2 sequences are MGHRA and YSYEKL. The CDR3 covers 15 residues. The CDR3 spells CASSQLTSGTDTQYF. In DNA form, the CDR3 reads TGCGCCAGCAGCCAACTAACTAGCGGCACAGATACGCAGTATTTT.

This chain links TRBV19 with TRBJ1-1; TRBD1 matches 7 bases. V shed 7 bases and J 0 bases; nucleotides not matched to a gene: 5. The CDR3 is 14 residues long. The germline gives CDR1 LNHDA, CDR2 SQIVND (reference sequence). The CDR3 is CASMKDRLNTEAFF. CDR3 sequence (DNA): TGTGCCAGTATGAAGGACAGGCTGAACACTGAAGCTTTCTTT.

The genes are TRBV25-1 and TRBJ2-7; D is ambiguous. The ends were cut back, 3 bases at V and 2 bases at J, with 5 bases in the middle. The CDR3 runs to 12 residues. Germline V lookup: CDR1 MGHDK, CDR2 SYGVNS. This chain's CDR3 is CASSDRAYEQYF. CDR3 DNA: TGTGCCAGCAGTGACCGGGCCTACGAGCAGTACTTC.

The chain is built from TRBV27 and TRBJ2-4; weak D call: TRBD1 (5 bases). Germline lookup yields CDR1 MNHEY and CDR2 SMNVEV (reference sequence). The CDR3 totals 18 residues. V was shortened by 5 bases and J by 0 bases, with 20 bases between the two germline ends. CDR3 DNA: TGTGCCAGCAGTCCCCAGGGAACCAGAATAGGAGCCAAAAACATTCAGTACTTC. This translates into CASSPQGTRIGAKNIQYF.

The chain couples TRBV5-1 to TRBJ1-1; maybe TRBD1 (5 bases). The CDR3 has 13 amino acids. Trimming removed 6 bases at V and 10 bases at J, with 19 bases between. Germline V gene data show CDR1 as SGHRS and CDR2 as YFSETQ. The CDR3 coding sequence is TGCGCCAGCAAGCAGGACACAGTGGGTAGAGCTTTCTTT. Its protein product is CASKQDTVGRAFF.

For the CDR3, the DNA is TGTGCCAGCAGCTTGTCCCCCCGGTATCCGGGGGGTACTGAAGCTTTCTTT. It yields the protein CASSLSPRYPGGTEAFF. The gene calls are TRBV7-6 and TRBJ1-1, with TRBD1 as a possible D gene (5 bases). The V end lost 3 bases, the J end lost 5 bases, and 22 bases lay between the germline ends. Germline-derived CDR1 and CDR2 are SGHVS and FNYEAQ. The CDR3 is made up of 17 amino acids.

V and J are TRBV7-6 and TRBJ2-1; 8 bases are shared with TRBD2. The ends lost 4 bases at V and 5 bases at J; junction bases unmatched: 13. This CDR3 contains 17 residues. CDR1 SGHVS and CDR2 FNYEAQ come from the germline V gene. The CDR3, as DNA: TGTGCCAGCAGCTCGTACCGGGGCGGGGGGCGGGACAATGAGCAGTTCTTC. Translating it yields CASSSYRGGGRDNEQFF. Drawing the rest from reference TRBV7-6 and TRBJ2-1, the complete variable domain is GAGVSQSPRYKVTKRGQDVALRCDPISGHVSLYWYRQALGQGPEFLTYFNYEAQQDKSGLPNDRFSAERPEGSISTLTIQRTEQRDSAMYRCASSSYRGGGRDNEQFFGPGTRLTVL.

This chain connects TRBV5-1 to TRBJ1-1, with D possibly TRBD1 on 6 matching bases. Trimming stripped 0 bases from V and 5 bases from J, with 14 bases between. The CDR3 has 15 residues. Germline CDR1 is SGHRS and CDR2 is YFSETQ. CDR3 DNA sequence: TGCGCCAGCAGCTTGGAGGCAGACAGGCTAACTGAAGCTTTCTTT. Its translation: CASSLEADRLTEAFF.

V and J are TRBV27 and TRBJ2-1, with TRBD2 identical over 12 bases. The CDR3 sequence is 17 residues long. V lost 4 bases, J lost 9 bases, and 13 bases stayed unmatched. Germline assignment: CDR1 MNHEY and CDR2 SMNVEV (reference sequence). The CDR3 loop is CASSSMTSGRREAEQFF. CDR3 nucleotide sequence: TGTGCCAGCAGTTCTATGACTAGCGGGAGAAGGGAGGCTGAGCAGTTCTTC.

A note on this clone: Sequence at one end of the junction differs from germline and may be a read error. J is TRBJ2-1 and V is TRBV30, with 9 bases fitting TRBD2. Per germline, CDR1 GTSNPN and CDR2 SVGIG (reference sequence). The CDR3 covers 15 residues. As DNA, the CDR3 is TGTGCCTGGGGTAGCGGGAGTGGCTCCGACAATGAGCAGTTCTTC. Encoded protein: CAWGSGSGSDNEQFF.

The rearrangement links TRBV30 to TRBJ2-7, with 10 bases matching TRBD1. CDR3 size: 14 residues. V lost 1 base to trimming and J lost 5 bases; unmatched junction nucleotides: 5. The germline V gene has CDR1 GTSNPN and CDR2 SVGIG (reference sequence). Here the CDR3 reads CAWSGGTGVDEQYF. The CDR3, as DNA: TGTGCCTGGAGTGGGGGGACAGGGGTCGACGAGCAGTACTTC.

The CDR3 DNA follows: TGTGCCAGCTCACCCGGGACTAGCGGGACCGAGCAGTACTTC. Residues: CASSPGTSGTEQYF. The rearrangement links TRBV18 to TRBJ2-5, with 13 bases lining up with TRBD2. The J call is in doubt because the DNA end fits TRBJ2-7 better. The CDR3 totals 14 residues. Germline CDR1 and CDR2: KGHSH and LQKENI.

The chain joins TRBV30 to TRBJ2-3, with 8 bases matching TRBD2. In germline, CDR1 is GTSNPN, CDR2 SVGIG (reference sequence). With V trimmed by 4 bases and J by 1 base, 4 bases remained unmatched. This CDR3 has 14 residues. For the CDR3, the DNA is TGTGCCTGGATCCCGGGGGGGGGCACAGATACGCAGTATTTT. It codes for CAWIPGGGTDTQYF.